This T cell receptor (beta chain) appears in the sequencing data of a study of T cell changes during pregnancy in multiple sclerosis. Sequencing was performed with immunoSEQ multiplex PCR; in TCRdb, only in-frame clones are kept and a portion is missing. The repertoire consists of tens of thousands of clones, with about nine tenths occurring once and the leading ten covering roughly 1.5%. J gave up 1 base and V 0 bases, and 3 bases lay outside the gene matches. The CDR3 has 16 amino acids. Per the germline V gene, CDR1 is SGHKS and CDR2 is YYEKEE (reference sequence). The rearrangement uses TRBV5-5 and TRBJ1-4, with 7 bases aligning to TRBD1. The sequences come from peripheral blood, collected in the third trimester of pregnancy. This receptor was identified in a female donor with multiple sclerosis, enrolled in a pregnancy study. The CDR3 is CASSLDQGVTNEKLFF. The CDR3 nucleotides are TGTGCCAGCAGCTTGGACCAGGGGGTAACTAATGAAAAACTGTTTTTT.